These 12 T cell receptor beta chains originate from one sample sequenced in a study of T-cell reconstitution after alpha-beta-depleted transplantation in children. A TCRbeta library incorporating unique molecular identifiers was prepared. TCRdb fed the PCR reads into MiXCR, producing one record per CDR3 protein. The sample records some 240,000 distinct CDR3 sequences, approximately 9.8% being singletons. Sequencing was performed on PBMCs from the stem cell graft donor, taken from the stem cell graft. The receptors originated from a human donor who donated a stem cell graft to a child with SCID.

This clonotype has at least ten counts. The chain links TRBV20-1 to TRBJ2-3, with TRBD2 as a possible D gene (6 bases). V was cut by 6 bases and J by 3 bases, with 22 bases left in between. The CDR3 has 16 amino acids. Germline V CDR1 and CDR2: DFQATT, SNEGSKA (reference sequence). The CDR3 DNA is TGCAGTGCCGACGACGGGGGAGGACACGAGACAGATACGCAGTATTTT. Protein product: CSADDGGGHETDTQYF.

This clonotype showed up many times. The chain combines TRBV2 with TRBJ2-7; TRBD1 might be the D (6 bases). The CDR3 length is 14 residues. Trimming pared 6 bases from V and 2 bases from J, leaving 14 bases between. The germline V gene has CDR1 SNHLY and CDR2 FYNNEI. The CDR3 reads CASRPRQDPYEQYF. The CDR3 DNA reads TGTGCCAGCAGGCCAAGACAGGACCCCTACGAGCAGTACTTC. Using reference TRBV2 and TRBJ2-7 for the parts outside the CDR3, the full variable domain is EPEVTQTPSHQVTQMGQEVILRCVPISNHLYFYWYRQILGQKVEFLVSFYNNEISEKSEIFDDQFSVERPDGSNFTLKIRSTKLEDSAMYFCASRPRQDPYEQYFGPGTRLTVT.

The rearrangement uses TRBV2 and TRBJ2-7; D not certain. Germline V gene lookup returns CDR1 SNHLY and CDR2 FYNNEI. The ends were cut back, 4 bases at V and 6 bases at J, with 16 bases in the middle. The CDR3 totals 14 residues. Written as DNA, the CDR3 is TGTGCCAGCAGTGGTGCCTCCCCTACCGGCGAGCAGTACTTC. This translates into CASSGASPTGEQYF.

This clonotype showed up many times. The chain is built from TRBV7-9 and TRBJ1-1; possible D gene TRBD1, 5 bases. The V end was cut by 4 bases, the J end by 6 bases, with 9 bases between. The CDR3 is 12 residues long. CDR1 is SEHNR, CDR2 FQNEAQ, per germline (reference sequence). CDR3 sequence reads: CASSSMGPEAFF. DNA for the CDR3: TGTGCCAGCAGCTCAATGGGGCCTGAAGCTTTCTTT.

This clonotype was seen repeatedly, ten times or more. This chain uses TRBV20-1 with TRBJ2-7, with D perhaps being TRBD1 or TRBD2 (5 bases each). Germline CDR1 is DFQATT and CDR2 is SNEGSKA (reference sequence). CDR3 length: 14 amino acids. V lost 4 bases and J lost 4, with 17 bases in between. The CDR3 region has the DNA TGCAGTGCTATCGATAGGCAGGGACGGTACGAGCAGTACTTC. Encoded protein: CSAIDRQGRYEQYF.

This clonotype has a count of ten or more. The junction and the germline gene differ at one end; a read error may be behind it. V gene TRBV6-5 combines with J gene TRBJ1-5; D is possibly TRBD1 (5 bases). The CDR3 sequence is 18 residues long. Germline CDR1 and CDR2: MNHEY and SVGAGI. CDR3: CAISYSGVEGPSNQPQHF. CDR3 bases: TGTGCCATCAGTTACTCGGGGGTAGAGGGACCTAGCAATCAGCCCCAGCATTTT.

Many counts were recorded for this clonotype. CDR3 bases: TGTGCCAGCAGTTTCCGGGACAGGTTCTTTTATCGAGGTGGCTACACCTTC. It codes for CASSFRDRFFYRGGYTF. The rearrangement links TRBV12-3 or TRBV12-4 to TRBJ1-2; 8 bases agree with TRBD1. The length of the CDR3 is 17 residues. V was pared by 3 bases and J by 7 bases, with 16 bases of the junction left unmatched.

The chain uses TRBV28 and TRBJ1-2; perhaps TRBD1 as D (6 bases). The CDR3 length is 15 residues. V was clipped by 5 bases and J by 3 bases, with 16 bases between them. Germline CDR1 and CDR2: MDHEN and SYDVKM. The chain's CDR3 is CASSPGQGYYYGYTF. The CDR3 region has the DNA TGTGCCAGCAGTCCCGGGCAGGGGTATTACTATGGCTACACCTTC.

This clonotype was seen more than once but under ten times. The chain has TRBV5-1 and TRBJ1-1; 9 nucleotides agree with TRBD1. This CDR3 has 16 amino acids. Per germline, CDR1 SGHRS and CDR2 YFSETQ. Trimming at V came to 4 bases and at J to 2 bases, leaving 9 bases not matched to a gene. DNA of the CDR3: TGCGCCAGCAGCGTAAGACCGGGACAGGGAAACACTGAAGCTTTCTTT. Encoded protein: CASSVRPGQGNTEAFF.

This clonotype was seen repeatedly, ten times or more. This sequence joins TRBV12-3 or TRBV12-4 and TRBJ2-7; D call uncertain. The CDR3 length is 12 residues. The V end lost 3 bases, the J end lost 6 bases, and 9 bases lay between the germline ends. The CDR3 spells CASSFPDGEQYF. The CDR3 DNA follows: TGTGCCAGCAGTTTTCCGGACGGCGAGCAGTACTTC.

At least ten counts were recorded for this clonotype. DNA for the CDR3: TGTGCCAGCAGTGAATCCTTACTTGACAGAAACTATGGCTACACCTTC. Protein sequence: CASSESLLDRNYGYTF. The chain joins TRBV2 to TRBJ1-2; D may be TRBD1 (5 bases). V shed 2 bases and J shed 2 bases, with 15 bases lying between them. Germline CDR1 SNHLY, CDR2 FYNNEI. The CDR3 has 16 residues.

Comments on this clonotype: A much larger clone lies a single base off, so this may be a read error. The chain recombines TRBV19 with TRBJ2-7; TRBD2 might be the D (6 bases). CDR3 length: 14 residues. CDR1 LNHDA and CDR2 SQIVND come from the germline V gene (reference sequence). In nucleotides, the CDR3 is TGTGTCAGTAGTATAGGGGACTTCCCATACGAGCAGTACTTC. Translating gives CVSSIGDFPYEQYF.